This T cell receptor beta chain was identified during a study of spatial heterogeneity in lung cancer. Every cDNA TCR molecule received its own unique molecular identifier. TCRdb reanalysed the 5' RACE reads using MiXCR and keeps one entry per CDR3 protein. Among thousands of distinct CDR3 sequences, 2.5% to 4% were seen once, and the ten largest hold approximately 15%. CDR3 length equals 16 residues. The V gene's germline CDR1 is DFQATT and CDR2 SNEGSKA (reference sequence). The germline V and J ends were trimmed by 5 bases and 0 bases, with 19 bases remaining between them. Findings of the study overall: One measure, the expanded intratumoral alpha and beta TCR count, tracked tumor mutation counts. The counts of expanded TCRs, ubiquitous and regional, tracked ubiquitous and regional nonsynonymous mutations, respectively.

This clonotype counts as medium-sized. Antigen: not known. The time point was: sample taken at primary tumor resection. Samples were donated by 72 untreated early-stage non-small cell lung cancer patients. Whole RNA obtained from tumor, nontumor lung or frozen PBMC underwent sequencing without sorting. The sample consisted of lung tumor tissue, taken at surgery. The sequence was collected from a male donor with early-stage non-small cell lung cancer. V and J are TRBV20-1 and TRBJ2-5, with D possibly being TRBD1 (6 bases). DNA of the CDR3: TGCAGTGCTTCCCGGGACATACGGAGAGACCAAGAGACCCAGTACTTC. This sequence encodes CSASRDIRRDQETQYF.